In its sample, the clone carrying this T cell receptor (beta chain) was seen a few times. Its cognate antigen is unknown. Patients with other autoimmune diseases, uncontrolled infections, pregnancy or lactation were excluded. Orbital computed tomography, thyroid ultrasound, TRAb, serum thyroxine and clinical symptoms formed the basis of diagnosis. This specimen belongs to a study of Graves' ophthalmopathy and Graves' hyperthyroidism. The authors amplified TCR beta CDR3 regions, and they did so from RNA transcripts for repertoire sequencing. Scientists carried out first-round RT-PCR using HTBI primers and then a second-round multiplex PCR. TCRdb called the multiplex PCR reads again in MiXCR, with one record for every CDR3 protein. The data contain 350,000 to 400,000 distinct CDR3 sequences, less than 20% of them singletons. V shed 3 bases and J 5 bases; nucleotides not matched to a gene: 12. CDR1 is SGHNT and CDR2 is YYREEE in the germline V gene (reference sequence). The CDR3 sequence is 17 residues long.

Study observations and caveats: Researchers report that a 13-signature model separated ophthalmopathy from stable hyperthyroidism, posting around 86% sensitivity and roughly 80% specificity. With around 65% sensitivity and approximately 73% specificity, the model predicted ophthalmopathy progression.

The chain employs TRBV5-4 and TRBJ1-5, with 9 bases fitting TRBD1. The TCR sequence derives from a woman aged 18-35 years with stable Graves' hyperthyroidism. Material for sequencing was peripheral blood. The DNA for the CDR3 is TGTGCCAGCAGCTCTTACACCGGGACAGGGAGAGATCAGCCCCAGCATTTT. Its protein product is CASSSYTGTGRDQPQHF.